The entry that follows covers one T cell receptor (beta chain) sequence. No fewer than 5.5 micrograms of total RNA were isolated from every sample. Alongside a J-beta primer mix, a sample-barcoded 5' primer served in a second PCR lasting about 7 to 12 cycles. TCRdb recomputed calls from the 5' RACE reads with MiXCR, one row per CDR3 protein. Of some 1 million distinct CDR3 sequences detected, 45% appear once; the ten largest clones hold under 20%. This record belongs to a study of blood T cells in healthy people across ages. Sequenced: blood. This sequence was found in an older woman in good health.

CDR3 amino acids: CAIRVAGRDSPLHF. As DNA, the CDR3 is TGTGCCATCAGGGTTGCAGGGAGGGATTCACCCCTCCACTTT. The chain uses TRBV10-3 and TRBJ1-6, with D maybe TRBD1 (5 bases). CDR1 is ENHRY and CDR2 is SYGVKD in the germline V gene. This CDR3 has 14 residues. The V end was cut by 6 bases, the J end by 8 bases, with 14 bases between.